This TCR beta chain is drawn from a study of cytomegalovirus exposure and HLA in healthy donors. Across the study: Among the roughly 370 genotyped donors, less than 85% were placed in the Caucasian-associated ancestry cluster. Study outcomes and limitations: The classifier was said to identify cytomegalovirus status with high specificity and sensitivity. Rare sequences made up most TCRs, while some public TCRs were found in many donors.

The germline CDR1 and CDR2 sequences are SEHNR and FQNEAQ (reference sequence). This CDR3 has 14 residues. V shed 2 bases and J shed 1 base, with 8 bases lying between them. Sampled while nominally healthy, donors likely had unrecorded immune exposures. The PCR used 60 Vbeta and 13 Jbeta primers. The table came from immunoSEQ multiplex PCR; TCRdb's copy has only in-frame clones and leaves some out. The table shows 85,000 to 100,000 clones, with around 73% occurring only once. Note on this clone: Its antigen is not known.

The rearrangement links TRBV7-9 to TRBJ1-2; D gene ambiguous. This clonotype originated in a woman in her sixties or seventies in good health and CMV-seronegative. What was sequenced was PBMCs. The DNA of the CDR3 is TGTGCCAGCAGCTTACGAAGCGATAACTATGGCTACACCTTC. It is translated as CASSLRSDNYGYTF.